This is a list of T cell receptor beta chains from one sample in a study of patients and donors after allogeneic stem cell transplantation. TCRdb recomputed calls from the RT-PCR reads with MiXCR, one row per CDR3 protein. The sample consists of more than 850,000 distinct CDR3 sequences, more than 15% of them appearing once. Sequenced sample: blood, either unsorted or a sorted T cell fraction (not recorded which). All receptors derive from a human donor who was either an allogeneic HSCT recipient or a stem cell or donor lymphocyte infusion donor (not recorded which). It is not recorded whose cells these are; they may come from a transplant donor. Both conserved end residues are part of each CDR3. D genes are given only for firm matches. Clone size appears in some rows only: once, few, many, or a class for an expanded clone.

CDR3nt: TGCGCCACCGTTGCGAACCCATCCACCGGGGAGCTGTTTTTT
CDR3aa: CATVANPSTGELFF
len: 14
d_gene: -
v_gene: TRBV5-1
j_gene: TRBJ2-2
abundance: -

CDR3nt: TGTGCCAGCAGTTTGATAGCGGACCGCACAGATACGCAGTATTTT
CDR3aa: CASSLIADRTDTQYF
len: 15
d_gene: -
v_gene: TRBV27
j_gene: TRBJ2-3
abundance: -

CDR3nt: TGTGCCAGCAGCTTAGGAGTAGCGGGGGGAGTTGCTTTCACAGATACGCAGTATTTT
CDR3aa: CASSLGVAGGVAFTDTQYF
len: 19
d_gene: TRBD2
v_gene: TRBV11-2
j_gene: TRBJ2-3
abundance: -

CDR3nt: TGTGCCAGCAGTTTCGGTAGGGTAAACATTCAGTACTTC
CDR3aa: CASSFGRVNIQYF
len: 13
d_gene: -
v_gene: TRBV12-3/TRBV12-4
j_gene: TRBJ2-4
abundance: few

CDR3nt: TGTGCCAGCAGCCAAGCTTTAGCCGCGACAGGAGATAATGGCTACACCTTC
CDR3aa: CASSQALAATGDNGYTF
len: 17
d_gene: -
v_gene: TRBV4-2
j_gene: TRBJ1-2
abundance: few

CDR3nt: TGTGCCAGCAGAGGAAGAGAGGCCCAGTACTTC
CDR3aa: CASRGREAQYF
len: 11
d_gene: -
v_gene: TRBV7-9
j_gene: TRBJ2-5
abundance: -

CDR3nt: TGCAGCGTTCCGGGACTAGCGGGTGGCTACAATGAGCAGTTCTTC
CDR3aa: CSVPGLAGGYNEQFF
len: 15
d_gene: TRBD2
v_gene: TRBV29-1
j_gene: TRBJ2-1
abundance: -

CDR3nt: TGTGCCAGCTCACCAGCGGTGTGGCGAGAGACCCAGTACTTC
CDR3aa: CASSPAVWRETQYF
len: 14
d_gene: -
v_gene: TRBV18
j_gene: TRBJ2-5
abundance: few

CDR3nt: TGTGCCAGCAGCTGGCAATCGGGACTAGCGGTACCCAACTCCTACAATGAGCAGTTCTTC
CDR3aa: CASSWQSGLAVPNSYNEQFF
len: 20
d_gene: TRBD2
v_gene: TRBV2
j_gene: TRBJ2-1
abundance: few

CDR3nt: TGTGCCAGCAGCTTCCAGGCACTTAAGGAGACCCAGTACTTC
CDR3aa: CASSFQALKETQYF
len: 14
d_gene: -
v_gene: TRBV5-4
j_gene: TRBJ2-5
abundance: few

CDR3nt: TGTGCCAGCAGCGTAGGAAATCAGGGGGCGAGGGGGAATGAGCAGTTCTTC
CDR3aa: CASSVGNQGARGNEQFF
len: 17
d_gene: TRBD1
v_gene: TRBV9
j_gene: TRBJ2-1
abundance: -

CDR3nt: TGTGCCAGCAGTTCAAGGGAGAGGGGGCAGGGTGAAGCTTTCTTT
CDR3aa: CASSSRERGQGEAFF
len: 15
d_gene: TRBD1
v_gene: TRBV11-2
j_gene: TRBJ1-1
abundance: few

CDR3nt: TGTGCCAGCAGCCAAGGCGGTAGAGGCAGGGGGGTAAATTCACCCCTCCACTTT
CDR3aa: CASSQGGRGRGVNSPLHF
len: 18
d_gene: TRBD1
v_gene: TRBV4-2
j_gene: TRBJ1-6
abundance: few

CDR3nt: TGTGCCAGCAGTTTGCGGACTAGCGGGATTAGCACAGATACGCAGTATTTT
CDR3aa: CASSLRTSGISTDTQYF
len: 17
d_gene: TRBD2
v_gene: TRBV12-3/TRBV12-4
j_gene: TRBJ2-3
abundance: many

CDR3nt: TGCAGTGCTAGAGGGCTAGCGGGGACGTGGAATGAGCAGTTCTTC
CDR3aa: CSARGLAGTWNEQFF
len: 15
d_gene: TRBD2
v_gene: TRBV20-1
j_gene: TRBJ2-1
abundance: few

CDR3nt: TGCGCCAGCAGCCCCGAGGGGTCCCGGGGAAACACCATATATTTT
CDR3aa: CASSPEGSRGNTIYF
len: 15
d_gene: -
v_gene: TRBV5-1
j_gene: TRBJ1-3
abundance: -

CDR3nt: TGCGCCAGCAGCCAGGAAGCAGGGATTAATTCACCCCTCCACTTT
CDR3aa: CASSQEAGINSPLHF
len: 15
d_gene: -
v_gene: TRBV4-3
j_gene: TRBJ1-6
abundance: few

CDR3nt: TGTGCCAGCAGCGCTCTCCAGGGTACCGGGGAGCTGTTTTTT
CDR3aa: CASSALQGTGELFF
len: 14
d_gene: -
v_gene: TRBV5-5
j_gene: TRBJ2-2
abundance: once

CDR3nt: TGTGCCAGCAGCCACCGGGACAGGGGATATCAGCCCCAGCATTTT
CDR3aa: CASSHRDRGYQPQHF
len: 15
d_gene: TRBD1
v_gene: TRBV12-3/TRBV12-4
j_gene: TRBJ1-5
abundance: few

CDR3nt: TGTGCCAGCAGCTTAGCGACCTTGACAGGGGGCGGCACTGAAGCTTTCTTT
CDR3aa: CASSLATLTGGGTEAFF
len: 17
d_gene: TRBD1
v_gene: TRBV7-9
j_gene: TRBJ1-1
abundance: -

CDR3nt: TGCGCCAGCAGCCTACCATCGACTAGTGGGGAGCAGTTCTTC
CDR3aa: CASSLPSTSGEQFF
len: 14
d_gene: -
v_gene: TRBV5-1
j_gene: TRBJ2-1
abundance: few

CDR3nt: TGCAGCGTTGAAGATGGGCGGGAGACCACCGGGGAGCTGTTTTTT
CDR3aa: CSVEDGRETTGELFF
len: 15
d_gene: TRBD2
v_gene: TRBV29-1
j_gene: TRBJ2-2
abundance: few

CDR3nt: TGCAGTGCTAGCGGACTAGCGGGGTACTCCTACAATGAGCAGTTCTTC
CDR3aa: CSASGLAGYSYNEQFF
len: 16
d_gene: TRBD2
v_gene: TRBV20-1
j_gene: TRBJ2-1
abundance: few

CDR3nt: TGTGCCAGCTCACCGGTACAACCTGGGACTGAAAACACCATATATTTT
CDR3aa: CASSPVQPGTENTIYF
len: 16
d_gene: -
v_gene: TRBV18
j_gene: TRBJ1-3
abundance: -

CDR3nt: TGTGCCAGCAGGACAGGGCCCACTGAAGCTTTCTTT
CDR3aa: CASRTGPTEAFF
len: 12
d_gene: TRBD1
v_gene: TRBV6-5
j_gene: TRBJ1-1
abundance: -

CDR3nt: TGTGCCAGCAGTGAAGGGTACGGTAATTCCGGGACTAGACTTCGCGAGCAGTACTTC
CDR3aa: CASSEGYGNSGTRLREQYF
len: 19
d_gene: TRBD2
v_gene: TRBV25-1
j_gene: TRBJ2-7
abundance: few

CDR3nt: TGCGCCAGCAGCCCGCCTTGGACAGGGGCGTCGGATACGCAGTATTTT
CDR3aa: CASSPPWTGASDTQYF
len: 16
d_gene: TRBD1
v_gene: TRBV5-1
j_gene: TRBJ2-3
abundance: few

CDR3nt: TGCGCCAGCAGCTTGGAGATGGGGGCCGCCTACAATGAGCAGTTCTTC
CDR3aa: CASSLEMGAAYNEQFF
len: 16
d_gene: -
v_gene: TRBV5-1
j_gene: TRBJ2-1
abundance: -

CDR3nt: TGTGCCAGCAGTTACGAGTCACAGGGGCTTTCCGAGCAGTACTTC
CDR3aa: CASSYESQGLSEQYF
len: 15
d_gene: TRBD1
v_gene: TRBV6-5
j_gene: TRBJ2-7
abundance: -

CDR3nt: TGTGCCAGCAGTGGAAGTCAAGCACCCCCCGGGGAGCTGTTTTTT
CDR3aa: CASSGSQAPPGELFF
len: 15
d_gene: -
v_gene: TRBV6-1
j_gene: TRBJ2-2
abundance: -

CDR3nt: TGTGCCAGCAGCCAAGACTTTAAATCACCCCTCCACTTT
CDR3aa: CASSQDFKSPLHF
len: 13
d_gene: -
v_gene: TRBV4-2
j_gene: TRBJ1-6
abundance: -

CDR3nt: TGCAGTGCTGAGGACAGGGGGGGTCCAGATACGCAGTATTTT
CDR3aa: CSAEDRGGPDTQYF
len: 14
d_gene: TRBD1
v_gene: TRBV20-1
j_gene: TRBJ2-3
abundance: -

CDR3nt: TGCGCCAGCAGCTTTACACAGGGAAACACCGGGGAGCTGTTTTTT
CDR3aa: CASSFTQGNTGELFF
len: 15
d_gene: -
v_gene: TRBV5-1
j_gene: TRBJ2-2
abundance: -

CDR3nt: TGCAGCGTTGGGGGGGAAGGGGAGGCTGGGGCCAACGTCCTGACTTTC
CDR3aa: CSVGGEGEAGANVLTF
len: 16
d_gene: -
v_gene: TRBV29-1
j_gene: TRBJ2-6
abundance: -

CDR3nt: TGTGCCAGCAGCTATCGACAGGAAAACAGTTCACCCCTCCACTTT
CDR3aa: CASSYRQENSSPLHF
len: 15
d_gene: -
v_gene: TRBV12-3/TRBV12-4
j_gene: TRBJ1-6
abundance: -

CDR3nt: TGTGCCAGTAGCCCTCCAGGGGGCTCACCCCTCCACTTT
CDR3aa: CASSPPGGSPLHF
len: 13
d_gene: TRBD1
v_gene: TRBV19
j_gene: TRBJ1-6
abundance: few

CDR3nt: TGTGCCAGCAGGACTCAGGGAGGGACTGAAGCTTTCTTT
CDR3aa: CASRTQGGTEAFF
len: 13
d_gene: -
v_gene: TRBV2
j_gene: TRBJ1-1
abundance: few

CDR3nt: TGCAGTGCTAGGGCCCCCGGGGGCGCCTATGGCTACACCTTC
CDR3aa: CSARAPGGAYGYTF
len: 14
d_gene: -
v_gene: TRBV20-1
j_gene: TRBJ1-2
abundance: -

CDR3nt: TGTGCCAGCAGTCTTGAGGGGCAGAAGACTGAAGCTTTCTTT
CDR3aa: CASSLEGQKTEAFF
len: 14
d_gene: -
v_gene: TRBV7-8
j_gene: TRBJ1-1
abundance: -

CDR3nt: TGTGCCATCAGTGATCTACAGGGGATCGTGGGAAACACCATATATTTT
CDR3aa: CAISDLQGIVGNTIYF
len: 16
d_gene: TRBD1
v_gene: TRBV10-3
j_gene: TRBJ1-3
abundance: few